A selection of T cell receptor beta chains follows, all from one sample in a study of response to subunit inactivated influenza vaccine. TCRdb reprocessed the RT-PCR reads via MiXCR and lists one record per CDR3 protein. The profile covers 700,000 to 900,000 distinct CDR3 sequences, with 21% appearing a single time and roughly 10% taken by the ten largest. The specimen comprised PBMCs from blood, sampled approximately 5 days after vaccination. All receptors come from a man aged 45 to 65 who received an inactivated influenza vaccine. CDR3s include the opening cysteine and the closing phenylalanine or tryptophan. The D gene is left open where the match is weak. Rows may omit the clone size; those that give it use once, few, many or a size class.

TRBJ2-7,TRBV27,14,-,-,CASSPTRRSYEQYF,TGTGCCAGCAGCCCGACACGGCGTTCCTACGAGCAGTACTTC
TRBJ2-1,TRBV6-2/TRBV6-3,15,-,-,CASKKRDPHFDEQFF,TGTGCCAGCAAGAAACGGGACCCACATTTCGATGAGCAGTTCTTC
TRBJ2-1,TRBV6-2/TRBV6-3,19,-,-,CASSYSRSTGLSSYNEQFF,TGTGCCAGCAGTTACTCGAGGTCTACGGGACTGAGCTCCTACAATGAGCAGTTCTTC
TRBJ2-7,TRBV11-1,21,-,-,CASSLALTGQSHRPSSYEQYF,TGTGCCAGCAGCTTAGCGCTAACCGGACAATCCCATCGCCCGAGCTCCTACGAGCAGTACTTC
TRBJ2-3,TRBV7-9,14,-,TRBD1,CASSSDRGIDTQYF,TGTGCCAGCAGCTCGGACAGGGGGATAGATACGCAGTATTTT
TRBJ2-3,TRBV29-1,12,few,TRBD2,CSVEDQAGLGYF,TGCAGCGTTGAAGACCAAGCGGGATTAGGGTATTTT
TRBJ2-1,TRBV11-2,15,-,-,CASSLSHGAENEQFF,TGTGCCAGCAGCTTAAGTCACGGAGCGGAAAATGAGCAGTTCTTC
TRBJ2-5,TRBV18,17,few,TRBD1,CASSPTRTGSGKETQYF,TGTGCCAGCTCACCCACCCGGACAGGGAGCGGAAAAGAGACCCAGTACTTC
TRBJ2-3,TRBV7-3,15,few,-,CASSLLLGGTDTQYF,TGTGCCAGCAGCTTACTTCTAGGAGGGACGGATACGCAGTATTTT
TRBJ2-3,TRBV19,15,-,-,CASSQHRDTTDTQYF,TGTGCCAGTAGTCAACATCGGGACACCACAGATACGCAGTATTTT
TRBJ2-7,TRBV7-2,14,few,TRBD1,CASSPRQGSTQQYF,TGTGCCAGCAGCCCCCGACAGGGTTCTACGCAGCAGTACTTC
TRBJ2-3,TRBV5-6,12,few,-,CASSLRPYTQYF,TGTGCCAGCAGCTTGCGGCCGTATACGCAGTATTTT
TRBJ2-3,TRBV27,13,-,-,CASGLRTTDTQYF,TGTGCCAGCGGCTTACGAACCACAGATACGCAGTATTTT
TRBJ1-4,TRBV12-3/TRBV12-4,11,once,-,CASSPDLKLFF,TGTGCCAGCTCCCCAGATCTAAAACTGTTTTTT
TRBJ2-3,TRBV20-1,15,-,TRBD2,CSARDGSGRENTQYF,TGCAGTGCTAGAGATGGAAGCGGGAGGGAAAATACGCAGTATTTT
TRBJ2-7,TRBV20-1,15,-,TRBD2,CSARVGTSGSNEQYF,TGCAGTGCTAGAGTCGGGACTAGCGGGAGCAACGAGCAGTACTTC
TRBJ2-2,TRBV4-3,15,-,-,CASSQEPANTGELFF,TGCGCCAGCAGCCAAGAACCAGCGAACACCGGGGAGCTGTTTTTT
TRBJ2-1,TRBV10-3,17,few,TRBD2,CAISESLGRGRYNEQFF,TGTGCCATCAGTGAGTCGTTGGGGCGGGGGAGATACAATGAGCAGTTCTTC
TRBJ2-3,TRBV9,15,-,-,CASSVAGRSTDTQYF,TGTGCCAGCAGCGTAGCTGGCAGGAGCACAGATACGCAGTATTTT
TRBJ2-2,TRBV7-2,16,many,TRBD2,CASSLNPSGNTGELFF,TGTGCCAGCAGCTTAAACCCTAGCGGAAACACCGGGGAGCTGTTTTTT
TRBJ2-4,TRBV7-9,17,once,-,CASSQFDRFLAKNIQYF,TGTGCCAGCAGCCAATTTGACAGATTTCTAGCCAAAAACATTCAGTACTTC
TRBJ2-7,TRBV30,14,few,TRBD2,CAWRAGTVSYEQYF,TGTGCCTGGAGAGCGGGGACGGTCTCCTACGAGCAGTACTTC
TRBJ2-5,TRBV24-1,16,-,TRBD1,CATSDLGQGRGETQYF,TGTGCCACCAGTGACTTAGGACAGGGGCGAGGAGAGACCCAGTACTTC
TRBJ2-3,TRBV5-5,16,few,TRBD1,CASSLAGQGAADTQYF,TGTGCCAGCAGCTTGGCCGGACAGGGGGCCGCAGATACGCAGTATTTT
TRBJ2-3,TRBV10-3,15,few,-,CAISQRGLSTDTQYF,TGTGCCATCAGCCAACGTGGGCTAAGCACAGATACGCAGTATTTT
TRBJ2-6,TRBV7-8,17,-,-,CASSLRIWGSGANVLTF,TGTGCCAGCAGCTTGAGGATTTGGGGCTCTGGGGCCAACGTCCTGACTTTC
TRBJ2-5,TRBV6-2/TRBV6-3,14,few,-,CASQLPGHQETQYF,TGTGCCAGCCAACTCCCAGGCCACCAAGAGACCCAGTACTTC
TRBJ2-3,TRBV7-2,13,-,TRBD2,CATGGASTDTQYF,TGTGCCACCGGGGGGGCGAGCACAGATACGCAGTATTTT
TRBJ2-7,TRBV7-9,12,-,-,CASEGALSSPFF,TGTGCCAGCGAAGGGGCGTTATCCTCGCCCTTTTTC
TRBJ1-2,TRBV20-1,14,few,TRBD1,CSARAGQGLAGYTF,TGCAGTGCTAGGGCCGGACAGGGGTTGGCTGGCTACACCTTC
TRBJ1-1,TRBV20-1,13,few,-,CSSETLGGTEAFF,TGCAGTTCTGAGACCCTGGGGGGCACTGAAGCTTTCTTT
TRBJ2-7,TRBV20-1,14,-,-,CSATSGRGAYEQYF,TGCAGTGCTACATCCGGGAGAGGGGCCTACGAGCAGTACTTC
TRBJ2-2,TRBV6-1,18,-,TRBD1,CASKTGQAISLNTGELFF,TGTGCCAGCAAGACTGGACAGGCAATTTCCCTGAACACCGGGGAGCTGTTTTTT
TRBJ2-2,TRBV5-6,16,-,-,CASSLGFHSNTGELFF,TGTGCCAGCAGCTTGGGATTTCACTCAAACACCGGGGAGCTGTTTTTT
TRBJ1-2,TRBV27,14,-,-,CASSPGGRGYGYTF,TGTGCCAGCAGCCCGGGGGGACGGGGCTATGGCTACACCTTC
TRBJ2-2,TRBV20-1,14,-,TRBD2,CSATLGTKAGELFF,TGCAGTGCTACTCTCGGGACTAAGGCCGGGGAGCTGTTTTTT
TRBJ2-2,TRBV6-5,15,few,TRBD2,CASSYWTSFPGELFF,TGTGCCAGCAGTTACTGGACTAGCTTCCCCGGGGAGCTGTTTTTT
TRBJ2-5,TRBV28,16,many,TRBD1,CASSSGTGELGETQYF,TGTGCCAGCAGTTCGGGGACAGGCGAGCTCGGTGAGACCCAGTACTTC
TRBJ1-2,TRBV4-2,11,-,-,CASTAGNGYTF,TGTGCCAGCACCGCCGGGAATGGCTACACCTTC
TRBJ2-2,TRBV14,16,few,-,CASSQVGGIRTGELFF,TGTGCCAGCAGCCAAGTCGGCGGGATAAGGACCGGGGAGCTGTTTTTT
TRBJ2-1,TRBV6-1,15,few,-,CASRAAGTPSDEQFF,TGTGCCAGCCGAGCCGCCGGGACACCCTCGGATGAGCAGTTCTTC
TRBJ2-5,TRBV28,15,-,-,CASSFTTVRQETQYF,TGTGCCAGCAGTTTCACGACCGTGAGGCAAGAGACCCAGTACTTC
TRBJ2-5,TRBV25-1,16,-,TRBD1,CASSEGAGGDGETQYF,TGTGCCAGCAGTGAAGGGGCAGGGGGAGATGGGGAGACCCAGTACTTC
TRBJ2-1,TRBV5-5,13,few,-,CASSLLGDYEQFF,TGTGCCAGCAGCTTGTTGGGGGACTATGAGCAGTTCTTC
TRBJ2-3,TRBV11-1,18,-,TRBD2,CASSLRLAGKPRTDTQYF,TGTGCCAGCAGCTTACGTCTAGCGGGAAAGCCCCGCACAGATACGCAGTATTTT
TRBJ2-2,TRBV29-1,16,few,TRBD2,CSVEVPASGNTGELFF,TGCAGCGTTGAAGTCCCAGCTAGCGGGAACACCGGGGAGCTGTTTTTT
TRBJ2-5,TRBV20-1,15,-,TRBD2,CSARSGGGLGETQYF,TGCAGTGCTAGGTCCGGCGGGGGGTTAGGGGAGACCCAGTACTTC
TRBJ2-2,TRBV11-2,19,-,TRBD2,CASTDWTSGPRWNTGELFF,TGTGCCAGCACCGATTGGACTAGCGGACCCAGGTGGAACACCGGGGAGCTGTTTTTT
TRBJ2-2,TRBV24-1,15,-,TRBD1,CATSPGDRDTGELFF,TGTGCCACCAGTCCCGGAGACAGGGACACCGGGGAGCTGTTTTTT
TRBJ1-5,TRBV15,13,many,-,CATSRAVDQPQHF,TGTGCCACCAGCAGAGCCGTCGATCAGCCCCAGCATTTT
TRBJ2-5,TRBV4-2,15,-,TRBD1,CASSQTDRGIETQYF,TGTGCCAGCAGCCAAACAGACAGGGGGATCGAGACCCAGTACTTC
TRBJ1-5,TRBV30,12,many,-,CAWSVWGQPQHF,TGTGCCTGGAGTGTGTGGGGCCAGCCCCAGCATTTT
TRBJ2-7,TRBV20-1,12,-,-,CSAFDLAYEQYF,TGCAGTGCCTTTGACCTGGCCTACGAGCAGTACTTC
TRBJ2-3,TRBV28,16,many,-,CASSLGSFRGTDTQYF,TGTGCCAGCAGTTTAGGTTCTTTCCGGGGCACAGATACGCAGTATTTT
TRBJ2-5,TRBV12-3/TRBV12-4,16,-,TRBD2,CASTGRLAGGPETQYF,TGTGCCAGTACAGGGAGACTAGCGGGAGGGCCAGAGACCCAGTACTTC
TRBJ1-1,TRBV12-3/TRBV12-4,14,-,-,CASSFPARGTEAFF,TGTGCCAGCAGTTTCCCCGCCCGGGGAACTGAAGCTTTCTTT
TRBJ2-1,TRBV6-2/TRBV6-3,15,-,TRBD2,CASSFVGGIRNEQFF,TGTGCCAGCAGTTTCGTGGGGGGGATCAGGAATGAGCAGTTCTTC
TRBJ2-5,TRBV20-1,13,-,-,CSARPQDQETQYF,TGCAGTGCGAGACCGCAGGACCAAGAGACCCAGTACTTC
TRBJ2-1,TRBV7-9,16,once,-,CASSLGALPALNEQFF,TGTGCCAGCAGCTTAGGTGCCCTCCCGGCGCTAAATGAGCAGTTCTTC
TRBJ2-1,TRBV27,15,-,TRBD2,CASSPGVAGLNEQFF,TGTGCCAGCAGCCCTGGAGTAGCGGGATTAAATGAGCAGTTCTTC